The clone carrying this T cell receptor (beta chain) has only a few counts. Its antigen is not identified. TCRdb re-derived calls from the 5' RACE reads in MiXCR, one entry per CDR3 protein. This table holds some 350,000 distinct CDR3 sequences, 13% found once. The CDR3 covers 14 residues. The germline V gene encodes CDR1 SGHTA and CDR2 FQGNSA. V was pared by 5 bases and J by 3 bases, with 6 bases of the junction left unmatched. This sample was included in a study of T-cell memory formation after mild COVID-19. Overall study results and limits: Nothing showed for sure that second-wave clones peaking on day 37 were SARS-CoV-2 specific.

Sequencing used PBMCs or a T cell subset sorted from them (not recorded which). The V and J genes are TRBV7-2 and TRBJ2-7; 8 nucleotides line up with TRBD1. The TCR was taken from a man younger than 30 who had mild COVID-19 (a few samples of this study predate the infection). Cell type and time point are not known. The CDR3 coding sequence is TGTGCCAGCAGCAAGACAGGGGTCGGCTACGAGCAGTACTTC. Amino acid sequence: CASSKTGVGYEQYF. The entire variable domain, with the rest obtained from reference TRBV7-2 and TRBJ2-7, is as follows: GAGVSQSPSNKVTEKGKDVELRCDPISGHTALYWYRQSLGQGLEFLIYFQGNSAPDKSGLPSDRFSAERTGGSVSTLTIQRTQQEDSAVYLCASSKTGVGYEQYFGPGTRLTVT.